This T cell receptor beta chain was sequenced during a study of CD8 T cells in Susac syndrome (dated by TCRdb to between 2017 and 2020). With regard to the full study: Among the Susac syndrome patients who were sequenced, clinically active disease was present in over 5 and clinical remission was observed in about eight. Whether CD8+ T cell activation and differentiation in Susac syndrome was antigen driven was tested using repertoire sequencing. The study compared CD8+ T cell repertoire clonality among roughly eleven healthy donors, around 14 Susac syndrome patients and around 16 multiple sclerosis patients. At the time of blood withdrawal, Susac syndrome patients were either therapy-naive, taking corticosteroids (with some also receiving IVIg), or on IVIg alone.

Sequences MNHEY (CDR1) and SVGAGI (CDR2) are obtained from the germline V gene. Spanning cysteine to phenylalanine, the CDR3 consists of 16 amino acids. The only DNA kept is the CDR3, 48 bases in frame from the first base. Trimming leaves V shorter by 2 bases and J shorter by 9 bases, with the junction holding 12 bases beyond the gene matches. RNA was extracted with the RNeasy kit and roughly 0.5 to 1 ug was reverse transcribed using random hexamers. TCR beta CDR3 regions were amplified with the immunoSEQ multiplex PCR assay covering 54 Vbeta and 13 Jbeta segments. To correct PCR amplification bias, a synthetic template baseline was used for both primer optimization and computational correction. The original pipeline was this. Reads were annotated to V, D and J genes according to IMGT and were analyzed with immunoSEQ Analyzer, with only productive sequences retained. To calculate clonality, Shannon entropy was normalized by log2 of the number of productive unique sequences and then subtracted from one. Public and private clones were assessed among the 100 most prevalent clones of each patient and control. Clones were defined as Susac-specific when absent from the healthy and MS cohorts, from 1,000 to 1,100 published viral clones and from other ImmuneACCESS disease sequences. TCRdb reanalyzed the raw reads on its own, using fastp at Q25 for trimming and MiXCR for clone calling, and kept in-frame beta chains. Identical CDR3 protein sequences are pooled into one entry, listed with their most common genes and DNA. TCRdb, not the authors, supplied the V and J calls. For this sample the table gives about 130,000 distinct CDR3 sequences, of which 85% to 95% were detected only once. Approximately 0.18% of the sample is taken by the ten largest.

Study-wide conclusions, independent of this receptor: Susac syndrome CD8+ repertoires showed clonal expansion, highest in CD8+ TEMRA cells and greater in clinically active than remitting patients. The TCR sequencing and HLA analysis was acknowledged to have included a relatively small number of individuals. Looking at Susac-specific public clones, the researchers identified fewer than 20 in the total CD8+ repertoire and roughly 5 in the CD8+ TEMRA repertoire.

Peripheral blood CD8+ and CD4+ T cells from healthy donors, Susac syndrome patients and multiple sclerosis patients were profiled using high-throughput TCR beta sequencing. Recently defined diagnostic criteria for definite or probable disease were met by the Susac syndrome patients. Bulk CD8+ and CD4+ T cells were purified by magnetic negative isolation, while CD8+ TEMRA cells were enriched using FACS. Blood was collected in EDTA tubes and processed within 24 hours, with PBMCs isolated through density gradient centrifugation. PBMCs intended for TCR sequencing were frozen in liquid nitrogen and were later thawed in a 37 degrees C water bath. The sorted or isolated CD4+, CD8+ and CD8+ TEMRA cells reached a purity of at least 90%. As regards this clonotype: Its antigen is unknown. No per-base quality is available; no much larger clone lies one base away.

The chain uses TRBV6-5 and TRBJ2-1; TRBD2 matches 8 bases in the middle. The clonotype comes from a human donor with Susac syndrome. The specimen was CD8+ T cells from PBMCs. The DNA sequence is as follows: TGTGCCAGCAGTTACACGACGGGAGGGCTTTCTGGTGAGCAGTTCTTC. Protein translation: CASSYTTGGLSGEQFF.